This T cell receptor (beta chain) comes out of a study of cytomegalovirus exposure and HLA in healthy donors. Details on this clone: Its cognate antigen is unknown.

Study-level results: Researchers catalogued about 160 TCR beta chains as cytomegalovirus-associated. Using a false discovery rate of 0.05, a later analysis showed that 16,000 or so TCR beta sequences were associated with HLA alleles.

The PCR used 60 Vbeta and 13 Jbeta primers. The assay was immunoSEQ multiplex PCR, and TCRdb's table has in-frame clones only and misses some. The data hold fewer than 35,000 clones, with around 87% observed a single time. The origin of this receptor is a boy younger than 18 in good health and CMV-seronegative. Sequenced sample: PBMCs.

CDR3 DNA: TGTGCCAGCAGTTTCGCCAGGAAGCCAAATTCACCCCTCCACTTT. It specifies CASSFARKPNSPLHF. This chain links TRBV28 with TRBJ1-6, with D unresolved. CDR1 is MDHEN and CDR2 is SYDVKM in the germline V gene. This CDR3 is built from 15 residues. V was cut by 3 bases and J by 7 bases, with 13 bases left in between.